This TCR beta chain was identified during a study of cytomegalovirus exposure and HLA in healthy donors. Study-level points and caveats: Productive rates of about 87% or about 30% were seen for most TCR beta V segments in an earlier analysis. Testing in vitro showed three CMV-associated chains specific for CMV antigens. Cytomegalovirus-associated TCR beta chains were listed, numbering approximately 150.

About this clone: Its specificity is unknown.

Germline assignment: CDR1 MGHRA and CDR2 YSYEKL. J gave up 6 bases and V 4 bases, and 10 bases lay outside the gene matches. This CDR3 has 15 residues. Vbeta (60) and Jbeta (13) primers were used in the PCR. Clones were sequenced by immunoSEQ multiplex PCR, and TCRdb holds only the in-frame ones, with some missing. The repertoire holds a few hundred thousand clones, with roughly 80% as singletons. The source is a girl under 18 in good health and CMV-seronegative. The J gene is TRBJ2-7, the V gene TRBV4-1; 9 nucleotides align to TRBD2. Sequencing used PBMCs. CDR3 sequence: CASSPEPGLAAEQYF. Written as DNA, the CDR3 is TGCGCCAGCAGCCCCGAGCCGGGACTAGCAGCCGAGCAGTACTTC.